This note documents a single T cell receptor beta chain sequence. Antigen: not known. V was clipped by 2 bases and J by 1 base; unmatched bases: 9. Germline loops: CDR1 SGHNT, CDR2 YYREEE (reference sequence). This CDR3 has 16 amino acids. Only in-frame clones appear in the TCRdb table, and some are missing; sequencing was by immunoSEQ multiplex PCR. The sample has 130,000 or so clones, approximately 80% seen once. This sample is part of a study of identifying expanded T cells in peripheral blood. Points from the study as a whole: Across healthy donors, higher total template counts meant significantly greater roughly two-week count variance. Over approximately two and four weeks, about 16.4 and 19 clones changed, versus more than 1 between replicates.

The chain joins TRBV5-4 to TRBJ2-7, with 7 bases aligning to TRBD1. The source is a person aged 18 to 75 in good health. The specimen was blood. The CDR3: CASSFYRDSLSYEQYF. The CDR3 DNA reads TGTGCCAGCAGCTTTTATCGGGACAGCTTATCCTACGAGCAGTACTTC.